This passage covers 25 T cell receptor beta chains from one sample sequenced in a study of blood T cell repertoires in COVID-19 (dated by TCRdb to about 2020). The library was produced with the immunoSEQ multiplex PCR assay. TCRdb retrieved this table from immuneACCESS and kept in-frame rearrangements only. Not all clones are present; in checked studies, unresolved V genes account for under half, and no reason is known for the remainder. The sample table contains 130,000 or so clones; only one count was recorded for about four fifths of them. 9.5% to 15% of the sample belongs to the ten largest clones. Sequences were obtained from peripheral blood. All receptors derive from a woman in her sixties or seventies with acute or convalescent COVID-19.

The rearrangement joins TRBV11-2 to TRBJ2-5, with D maybe TRBD2 (6 bases). The V gene lost 5 bases and the J gene lost 9 bases, with 13 bases spanning the gap. The CDR3 is 12 amino acids. Germline CDR1 SGHAT, CDR2 FQNNGV. CDR3 nucleotides: TGTGCCAGCAGCACCCTGAGCGGGTCCCAGTACTTC. Translation gives CASSTLSGSQYF.

The J gene is TRBJ2-3, the V gene TRBV20-1; weak D call: TRBD1 (6 bases). CDR1 and CDR2 (germline): DFQATT, SNEGSKA (reference sequence). The V gene lost 3 bases and the J gene lost 4 bases, with 11 bases spanning the gap. There are 13 residues in the CDR3. The CDR3 here is CSASSQGPDTQYF. The CDR3 DNA follows: TGCAGTGCTAGTAGTCAGGGGCCAGATACGCAGTATTTT.

This chain joins TRBV18 and TRBJ2-3; D is possibly TRBD1 (5 bases). Trimming stripped 4 bases from V and 1 base from J, with 9 bases between. The CDR3 sequence is 14 residues long. Germline V gene sequence: CDR1 KGHSH, CDR2 LQKENI. As DNA, the CDR3 is TGTGCCAGCTCACAAGGCAGGGGCACAGATACGCAGTATTTT. This codes for CASSQGRGTDTQYF.

The genes are TRBV24-1 and TRBJ2-1; 10 bases fit TRBD2. V was clipped by 1 base and J by 8 bases; unmatched bases: 7. This CDR3 is 16 amino acids long. Germline lookup yields CDR1 KGHDR and CDR2 SFDVKD. The CDR3 nucleotides read TGTGCCACCAGTGATTTCAAAGCGGGGGGGCCATATGAGCAGTTCTTC. Protein sequence: CATSDFKAGGPYEQFF.

The chain is built from TRBV19 and TRBJ1-1; tentatively, D is TRBD1 (5 bases). Germline CDR1 LNHDA, CDR2 SQIVND (reference sequence). This CDR3 spans 15 amino acids. The DNA of the CDR3 is TGTGCATCCACCCAACGGGGGGTCATGAACACTGAAGCTTTCTTT. Its translation: CASTQRGVMNTEAFF.

The rearrangement links TRBV29-1 to TRBJ1-2, with 9 bases that match TRBD1. The CDR3 loop spans 13 amino acids. Germline CDR1 reads SQVTM; CDR2 reads ANQGSEA. Germline trimming cut 4 bases from V and 8 bases from J; bases unmatched to any gene: 8. CDR3 nucleotide sequence: TGCAGCGTTGGAGGGACAGGGTCCGACGGCTACACCTTC. Translated, it gives CSVGGTGSDGYTF.

This chain joins TRBV7-2 and TRBJ1-3, with D unclear. Germline V gene lookup returns CDR1 SGHTA and CDR2 FQGNSA. The CDR3 covers 15 residues. Trimming stripped 2 bases from V and 0 bases from J, with 8 bases between. DNA of the CDR3: TGTGCCAGCAGCTTATGGCCAGGCTCTGGAAACACCATATATTTT. Its protein product is CASSLWPGSGNTIYF.

The V gene is TRBV6-5, the J gene TRBJ1-2; D unresolved. The CDR3 runs to 11 residues. V was shortened by 5 bases and J by 2 bases, with 3 bases between the two germline ends. CDR1 MNHEY and CDR2 SVGAGI come from the germline V gene. CDR3 region: CASSQNYGYTF. The CDR3 nucleotides are TGTGCCAGCAGTCAGAACTATGGCTACACCTTC.

This clone has just one count. This chain connects TRBV3-1 (or the pseudogene TRBV3-2) to TRBJ1-1; possible D gene TRBD1, 5 bases. There are 15 residues in the CDR3. V gave up 1 base and J gave up 4 bases, with 13 bases separating them. Per germline, CDR1 LGHDT and CDR2 YNNKEL (reference sequence). The CDR3 sequence is CASSQAGGVGTEAFF. CDR3 sequence (DNA): TGTGCCAGCAGCCAAGCTGGGGGGGTAGGCACTGAAGCTTTCTTT.

This chain links TRBV7-2 with TRBJ2-1; 8 nucleotides match TRBD2. Trimming cost V 1 base and J 6 bases; bases outside gene matches: 5. The CDR3 contains 15 residues. Germline values: CDR1 SGHTA, CDR2 FQGNSA. This CDR3 reads CASSLVGGGGNEQFF. For the CDR3, the DNA is TGTGCCAGCAGCTTAGTCGGGGGGGGTGGCAATGAGCAGTTCTTC.

The chain carries TRBV9 and TRBJ1-5, with 9 nucleotides matching TRBD1. Germline V gene data show CDR1 as SGDLS and CDR2 as YYNGEE. The CDR3 runs 13 residues. J was trimmed by 16 bases and V by 0 bases; bases with no gene match: 8. CDR3 DNA: TGTGCCAGCAGCGTAGGGGTACGGGACAGGGTACATTTT. This codes for CASSVGVRDRVHF.

The V call is TRBV14, the J call TRBJ1-1, with D possibly TRBD1 on 6 matching bases. V lost 2 bases to trimming and J lost 0 bases, with 16 bases between them. Germline values: CDR1 SGHDN, CDR2 FVKESK. This CDR3 has 17 residues. The chain's CDR3 is CASSQSAWTVMNTEAFF. The CDR3 nucleotides read TGTGCCAGCAGCCAAAGTGCCTGGACAGTCATGAACACTGAAGCTTTCTTT.

The chain combines TRBV20-1 with TRBJ1-2; 7 bases align to TRBD1. CDR1 is DFQATT and CDR2 is SNEGSKA in the germline V gene (reference sequence). V gave up 3 bases and J gave up 2 bases; unmatched junction bases: 6. The CDR3 is 14 residues long. CDR3 in amino acids: CSASRTGSNYGYTF. The CDR3 DNA reads TGCAGTGCTAGTCGGACAGGTTCAAACTATGGCTACACCTTC.

Written as DNA, the CDR3 is TGTGCCAGCAGCTTAGGAGAGAGCACTGAAGCTTTCTTT. Translated, it gives CASSLGESTEAFF. The V and J genes are TRBV7-9 and TRBJ1-1; D unclear. The CDR3 is 13 amino acids. From germline, CDR1 is SEHNR and CDR2 FQNEAQ (reference sequence). V was clipped by 1 base and J by 4 bases, with 7 bases between them.

The chain joins TRBV6-5 to TRBJ2-5, with 7 bases lining up with TRBD2. After removal of 4 bases from V and 2 bases from J, the junction contained 7 bases not matched to a gene. Germline V gives CDR1 MNHEY, CDR2 SVGAGI. CDR3 size: 15 residues. This chain's CDR3 is CASSLTAGEQETQYF. In nucleotides, the CDR3 is TGTGCCAGCAGTTTGACCGCGGGAGAGCAAGAGACCCAGTACTTC.

The chain has TRBV5-1 and TRBJ1-2, with 11 bases fitting TRBD1. The J segment lost 6 bases and the V segment lost 4 bases, leaving 2 bases of the junction unmatched. This CDR3 spans 13 amino acids. Germline V CDR1 and CDR2: SGHRS, YFSETQ. This chain's CDR3 is CASSAGQGDGYTF. The DNA of the CDR3 is TGCGCCAGCAGCGCGGGACAGGGGGATGGCTACACCTTC. The full variable domain, in which reference TRBV5-1 and TRBJ1-2 provide the parts outside the CDR3, is KAGVTQTPRYLIKTRGQQVTLSCSPISGHRSVSWYQQTPGQGLQFLFEYFSETQRNKGNFPGRFSGRQFSNSRSEMNVSTLELGDSALYLCASSAGQGDGYTFGSGTRLTVV.

This clone has a handful of counts. V usage is TRBV10-2 and J usage is TRBJ1-4; no definite D call. V lost 4 bases and J 6 bases, leaving 12 bases between the germline ends. This CDR3 has 14 residues. Germline lookup yields CDR1 WSHSY and CDR2 SAAADI. The CDR3, as DNA: TGCGCCAGCAGTGTTGGGCAGAGCCATGAAAAACTGTTTTTT. Amino acid sequence: CASSVGQSHEKLFF.

The rearrangement links TRBV27 to TRBJ1-1, with D uncertain. This CDR3 is built from 14 residues. V shed 2 bases and J shed 4 bases, with 11 bases lying between them. CDR1 is MNHEY and CDR2 is SMNVEV in the germline V gene (reference sequence). The CDR3 DNA is TGTGCCAGCAGTTTAAACCCTGGGCGCACTGAAGCTTTCTTT. This codes for CASSLNPGRTEAFF.

This chain joins TRBV24-1 and TRBJ1-1; D gene uncertain. There are 13 residues in the CDR3. The V end lost 7 bases, the J end lost 5 bases, and 13 bases lay between the germline ends. Germline CDR1 reads KGHDR; CDR2 reads SFDVKD. The CDR3 sequence is CATRGTGETEAFF. CDR3 sequence (DNA): TGTGCCACCAGAGGAACCGGGGAGACTGAAGCTTTCTTT.

J is TRBJ1-3 and V is TRBV5-5, with D unclear. The ends were cut back, 6 bases at V and 2 bases at J, with 12 bases in the middle. The CDR3 has 14 amino acids. Germline V gene sequence: CDR1 SGHKS, CDR2 YYEKEE (reference sequence). The CDR3: CASTLPSPGNTIYF. CDR3 in DNA: TGTGCCAGCACCCTACCGTCCCCTGGAAACACCATATATTTT.

The CDR3 DNA is TGTGCCAGCAGCTTGGGACTAGCGGGGGTCGGGACCCAGTACTTC. Amino acids: CASSLGLAGVGTQYF. V is TRBV7-2 and J is TRBJ2-5, with 14 nucleotides matching TRBD2. V lost 3 bases, J lost 7 bases, and 4 bases stayed unmatched. The germline V gene encodes CDR1 SGHTA and CDR2 FQGNSA. CDR3 size: 15 residues.

This rearrangement joins TRBV9 to TRBJ2-6; weak D call: TRBD1 (6 bases). The ends were cut back, 4 bases at V and 3 bases at J, with 14 bases in the middle. CDR3 length: 16 amino acids. The germline V gene has CDR1 SGDLS and CDR2 YYNGEE. The CDR3: CASSPRTVGGANVLTF. The CDR3 region has the DNA TGTGCCAGCAGCCCAAGGACAGTCGGTGGGGCCAACGTCCTGACTTTC.

V gene TRBV5-5 combines with J gene TRBJ2-3; 9 nucleotides agree with TRBD1. Trimming cost V 0 bases and J 4 bases; bases outside gene matches: 6. This CDR3 has 16 residues. In germline, CDR1 is SGHKS, CDR2 YYEKEE (reference sequence). In DNA form, the CDR3 reads TGTGCCAGCAGCTTGGAGGGGACAGGGATGCCAGATACGCAGTATTTT. This sequence encodes CASSLEGTGMPDTQYF.

The chain carries TRBV28 and TRBJ1-2, with 9 bases matching TRBD1. The ends lost 1 base at V and 8 bases at J; junction bases unmatched: 8. This CDR3 spans 15 amino acids. Germline lookup yields CDR1 MDHEN and CDR2 SYDVKM. The CDR3 DNA sequence: TGTGCCAGCAGTTTATCAACCGGGACAGGGAGAGGCTACACCTTC. Translation gives CASSLSTGTGRGYTF.

The chain employs TRBV3-1 (or the pseudogene TRBV3-2) and TRBJ1-2, with no clear D. Germline V gene lookup returns CDR1 LGHDT and CDR2 YNNKEL (reference sequence). Trimming shortened V by 3 bases and J by 2 bases, and 16 bases separated the two germline ends. The CDR3 sequence is 16 residues long. The CDR3 loop is CASSQEEAETNYGYTF. As DNA, the CDR3 is TGTGCCAGCAGCCAGGAGGAGGCGGAAACCAACTATGGCTACACCTTC.